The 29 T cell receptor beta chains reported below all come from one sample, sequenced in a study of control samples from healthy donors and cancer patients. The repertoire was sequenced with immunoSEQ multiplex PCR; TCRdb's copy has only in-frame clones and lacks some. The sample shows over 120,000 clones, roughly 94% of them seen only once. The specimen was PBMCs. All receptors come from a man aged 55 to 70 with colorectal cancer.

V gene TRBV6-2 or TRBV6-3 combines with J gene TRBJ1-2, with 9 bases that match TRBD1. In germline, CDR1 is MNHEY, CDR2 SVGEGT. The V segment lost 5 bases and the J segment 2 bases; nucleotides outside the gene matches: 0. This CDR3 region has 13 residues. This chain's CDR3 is CASSDRGNYGYTF. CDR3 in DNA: TGTGCCAGCAGTGACAGGGGGAACTATGGCTACACCTTC.

CDR3 bases: TGCAGCGTGCCTAGCGGGGGGGCCTTAGAGACCCAGTACTTC. Translation gives CSVPSGGALETQYF. This chain connects TRBV29-1 to TRBJ2-5; TRBD2 matches at 12 bases. The CDR3 length is 14 residues. The V and J ends lost 6 bases and 4 bases, in that order; junction bases with no gene match: 6. The germline V gene has CDR1 SQVTM and CDR2 ANQGSEA.

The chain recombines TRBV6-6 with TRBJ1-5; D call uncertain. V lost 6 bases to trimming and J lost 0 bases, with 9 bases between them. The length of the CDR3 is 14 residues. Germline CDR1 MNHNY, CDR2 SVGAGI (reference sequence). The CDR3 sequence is CASRPTNSNQPQHF. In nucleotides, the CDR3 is TGTGCCAGCAGACCTACGAATAGCAATCAGCCCCAGCATTTT.

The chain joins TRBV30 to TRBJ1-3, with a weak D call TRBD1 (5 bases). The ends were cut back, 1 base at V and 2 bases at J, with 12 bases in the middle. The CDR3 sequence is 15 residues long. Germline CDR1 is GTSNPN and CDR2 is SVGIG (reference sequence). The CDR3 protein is CAWSASAGTGNTIYF. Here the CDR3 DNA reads TGTGCCTGGAGTGCTTCGGCAGGGACTGGAAACACCATATATTTT.

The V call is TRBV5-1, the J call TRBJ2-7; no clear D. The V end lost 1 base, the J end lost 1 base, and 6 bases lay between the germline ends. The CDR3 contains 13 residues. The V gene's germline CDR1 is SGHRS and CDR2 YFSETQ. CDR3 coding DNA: TGCGCCAGCAGCTTGAGTAGATCCTACGAGCAGTACTTC. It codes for CASSLSRSYEQYF.

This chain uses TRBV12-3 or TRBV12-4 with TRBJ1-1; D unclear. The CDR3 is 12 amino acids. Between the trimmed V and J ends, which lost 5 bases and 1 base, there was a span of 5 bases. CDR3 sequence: CASSKSNTEAFF. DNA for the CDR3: TGTGCCAGCAGTAAGTCGAACACTGAAGCTTTCTTT.

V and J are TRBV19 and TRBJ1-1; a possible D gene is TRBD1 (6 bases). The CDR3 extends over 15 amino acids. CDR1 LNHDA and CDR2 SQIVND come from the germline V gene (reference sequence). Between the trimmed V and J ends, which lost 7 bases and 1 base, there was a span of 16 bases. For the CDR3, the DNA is TGTGCCAGTACCCCCCAAGGAGGGGGGAACACTGAAGCTTTCTTT. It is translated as CASTPQGGGNTEAFF.

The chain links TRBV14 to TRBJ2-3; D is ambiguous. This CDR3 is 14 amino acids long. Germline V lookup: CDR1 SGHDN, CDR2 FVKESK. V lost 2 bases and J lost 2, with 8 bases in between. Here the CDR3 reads CASSQRISTDTQYF. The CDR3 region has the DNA TGTGCCAGCAGCCAAAGGATTTCCACAGATACGCAGTATTTT.

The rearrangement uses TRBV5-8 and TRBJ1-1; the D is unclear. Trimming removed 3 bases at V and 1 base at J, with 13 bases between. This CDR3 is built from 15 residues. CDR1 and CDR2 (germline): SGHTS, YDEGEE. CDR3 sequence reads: CASSSQDEENTEAFF. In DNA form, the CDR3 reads TGTGCCAGCAGCTCACAAGACGAGGAGAACACTGAAGCTTTCTTT.

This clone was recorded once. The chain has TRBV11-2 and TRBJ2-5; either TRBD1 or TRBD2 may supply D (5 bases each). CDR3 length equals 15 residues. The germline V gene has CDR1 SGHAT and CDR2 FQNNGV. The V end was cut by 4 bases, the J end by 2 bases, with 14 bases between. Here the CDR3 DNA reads TGTGCCAGCAGCTCCGTCGGGACGGATCAAGAGACCCAGTACTTC. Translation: CASSSVGTDQETQYF. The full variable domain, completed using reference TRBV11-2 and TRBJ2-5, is EAGVAQSPRYKIIEKRQSVAFWCNPISGHATLYWYQQILGQGPKLLIQFQNNGVVDDSQLPKDRFSAERLKGVDSTLKIQPAKLEDSAVYLCASSSVGTDQETQYFGPGTRLLVL.

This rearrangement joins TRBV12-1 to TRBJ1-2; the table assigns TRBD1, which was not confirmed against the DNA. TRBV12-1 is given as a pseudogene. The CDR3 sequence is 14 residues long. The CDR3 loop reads CASSPGAENYGYTF. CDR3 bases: TGTGCCAGCAGCCCTGGGGCTGAGAACTATGGCTACACCTTC.

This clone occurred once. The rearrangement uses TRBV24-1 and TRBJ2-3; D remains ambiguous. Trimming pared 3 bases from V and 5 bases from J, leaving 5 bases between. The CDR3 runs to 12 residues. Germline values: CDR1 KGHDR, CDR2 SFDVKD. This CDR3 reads CATSDKGDTQYF. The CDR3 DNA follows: TGTGCCACCAGTGATAAAGGAGATACGCAGTATTTT.

CDR3 amino acids: CASSSRGGANYGYTF. In DNA, the CDR3 is TGCGCCAGCAGCTCCCGGGGGGGAGCTAACTATGGCTACACCTTC. The chain has TRBV5-1 and TRBJ1-2; tentatively, D is TRBD1 (5 bases). CDR1 and CDR2 (germline): SGHRS, YFSETQ. V dropped 3 bases and J dropped 0 bases, with 12 bases sitting between them. The CDR3 totals 15 residues.

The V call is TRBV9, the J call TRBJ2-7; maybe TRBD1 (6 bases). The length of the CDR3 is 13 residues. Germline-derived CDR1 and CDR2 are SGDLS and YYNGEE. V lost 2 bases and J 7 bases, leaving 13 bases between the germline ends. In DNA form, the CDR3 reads TGTGCCAGCAGCGTTCAGGGGACGGGAGAGCAGTACTTC. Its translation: CASSVQGTGEQYF.

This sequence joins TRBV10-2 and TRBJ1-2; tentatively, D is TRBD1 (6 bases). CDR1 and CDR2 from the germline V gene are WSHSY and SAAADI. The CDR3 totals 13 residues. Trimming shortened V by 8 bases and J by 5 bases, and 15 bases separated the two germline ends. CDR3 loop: CASASGGEYGYTF. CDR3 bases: TGCGCCAGCGCTAGCGGGGGCGAATATGGCTACACCTTC.

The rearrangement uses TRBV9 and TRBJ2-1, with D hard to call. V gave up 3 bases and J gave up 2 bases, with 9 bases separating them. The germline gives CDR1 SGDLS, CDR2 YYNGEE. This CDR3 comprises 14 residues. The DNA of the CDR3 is TGTGCCAGCAGCGAAGGAACGACCTACAATGAGCAGTTCTTC. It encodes CASSEGTTYNEQFF.

In nucleotides, the CDR3 is TGTGCCAGCAGCCCGACAGGGCAAAATCAGCCCCAGCATTTT. Translating gives CASSPTGQNQPQHF. V usage is TRBV5-6 and J usage is TRBJ1-5; 7 nucleotides align to TRBD1. V shed 4 bases, J shed 4 bases, and the junction held 5 bases outside the gene matches. The V gene's germline CDR1 is SGHDT and CDR2 YYEEEE. The CDR3 totals 14 residues.

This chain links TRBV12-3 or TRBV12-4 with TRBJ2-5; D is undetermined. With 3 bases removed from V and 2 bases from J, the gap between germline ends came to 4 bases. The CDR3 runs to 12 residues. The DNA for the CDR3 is TGTGCCAGCAGTTTGCTTCAAGAGACCCAGTACTTC. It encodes CASSLLQETQYF.

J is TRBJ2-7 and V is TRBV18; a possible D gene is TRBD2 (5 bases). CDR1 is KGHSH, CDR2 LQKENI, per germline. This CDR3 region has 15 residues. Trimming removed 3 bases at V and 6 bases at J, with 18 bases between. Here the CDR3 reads CASSPRVSSEVEQYF. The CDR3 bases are TGTGCCAGCTCACCGAGGGTTAGTAGCGAGGTCGAGCAGTACTTC.

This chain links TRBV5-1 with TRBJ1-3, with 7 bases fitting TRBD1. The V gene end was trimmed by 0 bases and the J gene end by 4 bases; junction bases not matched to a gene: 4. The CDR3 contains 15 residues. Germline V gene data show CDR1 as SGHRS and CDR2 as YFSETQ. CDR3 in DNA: TGCGCCAGCAGCTTGGCCACAGGGGTAGGAAACACCATATATTTT. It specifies CASSLATGVGNTIYF.

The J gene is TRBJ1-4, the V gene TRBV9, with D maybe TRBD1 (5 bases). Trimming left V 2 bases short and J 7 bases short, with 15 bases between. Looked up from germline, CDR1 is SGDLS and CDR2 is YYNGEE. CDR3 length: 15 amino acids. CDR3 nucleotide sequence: TGTGCCAGCAGCGTCGGCGTAGGGGAAGGTGAAAAACTGTTTTTT. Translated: CASSVGVGEGEKLFF.

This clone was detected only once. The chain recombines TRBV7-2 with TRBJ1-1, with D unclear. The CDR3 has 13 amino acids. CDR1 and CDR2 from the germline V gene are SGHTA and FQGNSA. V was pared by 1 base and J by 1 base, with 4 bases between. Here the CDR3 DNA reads TGTGCCAGCAGCTTAGTAGGGAACACTGAAGCTTTCTTT. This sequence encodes CASSLVGNTEAFF.

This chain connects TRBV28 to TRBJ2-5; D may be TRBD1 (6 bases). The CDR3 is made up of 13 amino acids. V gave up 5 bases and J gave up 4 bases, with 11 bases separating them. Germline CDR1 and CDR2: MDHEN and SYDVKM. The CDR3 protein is CASSTQGLETQYF. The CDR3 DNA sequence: TGTGCCAGCAGTACTCAGGGGCTAGAGACCCAGTACTTC.

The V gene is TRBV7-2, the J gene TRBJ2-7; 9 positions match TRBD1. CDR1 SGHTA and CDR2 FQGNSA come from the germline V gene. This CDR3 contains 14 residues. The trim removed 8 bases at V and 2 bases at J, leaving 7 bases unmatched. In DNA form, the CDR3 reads TGTGCCAGCTCTCACCGGGACAGGGCCTACGAGCAGTACTTC. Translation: CASSHRDRAYEQYF.

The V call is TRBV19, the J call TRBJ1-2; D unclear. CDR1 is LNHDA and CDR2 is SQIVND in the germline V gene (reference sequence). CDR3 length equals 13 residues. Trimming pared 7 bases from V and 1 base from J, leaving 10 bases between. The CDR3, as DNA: TGTGCCAGTACCTTCGACGGTAACTATGGCTACACCTTC. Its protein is CASTFDGNYGYTF. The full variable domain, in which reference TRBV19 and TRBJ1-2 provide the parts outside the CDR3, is DGGITQSPKYLFRKEGQNVTLSCEQNLNHDAMYWYRQDPGQGLRLIYYSQIVNDFQKGDIAEGYSVSREKKESFPLTVTSAQKNPTAFYLCASTFDGNYGYTFGSGTRLTVV.

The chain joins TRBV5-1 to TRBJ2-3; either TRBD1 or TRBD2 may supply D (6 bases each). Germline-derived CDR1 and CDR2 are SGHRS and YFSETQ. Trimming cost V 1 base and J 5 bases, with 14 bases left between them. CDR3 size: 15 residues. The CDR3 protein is CASSLNTGRRDTQYF. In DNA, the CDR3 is TGCGCCAGCAGCTTGAATACAGGGAGGAGAGATACGCAGTATTTT.

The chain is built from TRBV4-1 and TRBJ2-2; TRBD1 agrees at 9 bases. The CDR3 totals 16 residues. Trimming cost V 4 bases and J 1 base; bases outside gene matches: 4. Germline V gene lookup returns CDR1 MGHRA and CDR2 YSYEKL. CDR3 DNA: TGCGCCAGCAGCCCACAGGGGGCGCGGAACACCGGGGAGCTGTTTTTT. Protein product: CASSPQGARNTGELFF.

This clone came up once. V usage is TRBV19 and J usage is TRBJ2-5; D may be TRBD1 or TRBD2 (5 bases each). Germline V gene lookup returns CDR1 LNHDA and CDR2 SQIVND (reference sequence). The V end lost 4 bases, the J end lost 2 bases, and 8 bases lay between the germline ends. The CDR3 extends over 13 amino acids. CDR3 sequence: CASSTGTQETQYF. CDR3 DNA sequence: TGTGCCAGTAGTACCGGGACGCAAGAGACCCAGTACTTC.

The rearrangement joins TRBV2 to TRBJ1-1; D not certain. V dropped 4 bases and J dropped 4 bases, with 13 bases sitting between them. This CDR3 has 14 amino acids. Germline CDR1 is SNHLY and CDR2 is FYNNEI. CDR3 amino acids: CASSGSNRVTEAFF. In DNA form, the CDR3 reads TGTGCCAGCAGTGGTTCCAACCGAGTCACTGAAGCTTTCTTT.